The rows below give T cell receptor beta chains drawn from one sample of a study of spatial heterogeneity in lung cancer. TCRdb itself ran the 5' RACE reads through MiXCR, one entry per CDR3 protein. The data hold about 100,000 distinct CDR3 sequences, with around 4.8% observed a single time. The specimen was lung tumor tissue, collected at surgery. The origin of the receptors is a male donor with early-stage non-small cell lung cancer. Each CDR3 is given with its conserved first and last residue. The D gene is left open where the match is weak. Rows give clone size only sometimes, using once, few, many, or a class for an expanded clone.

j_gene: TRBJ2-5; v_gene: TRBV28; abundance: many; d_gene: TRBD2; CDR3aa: CASSLYRGLAGAREETQYF; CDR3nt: TGTGCCAGCAGTTTATATAGGGGACTAGCGGGAGCTCGGGAAGAGACCCAGTACTTC
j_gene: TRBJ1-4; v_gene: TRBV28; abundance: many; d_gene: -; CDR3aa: CASSWLGGEKLFF; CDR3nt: TGTGCCAGTAGTTGGCTAGGGGGTGAAAAACTGTTTTTT
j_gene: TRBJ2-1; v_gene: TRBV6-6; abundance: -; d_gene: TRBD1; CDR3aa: CASRKDRGRDEQFF; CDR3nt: TGTGCCAGCAGAAAGGACAGGGGGCGGGATGAGCAGTTCTTC
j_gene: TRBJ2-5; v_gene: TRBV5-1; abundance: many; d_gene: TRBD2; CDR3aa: CASSLGSGLKETQYF; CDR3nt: TGCGCCAGCAGCTTGGGTAGCGGGCTAAAAGAGACCCAGTACTTC
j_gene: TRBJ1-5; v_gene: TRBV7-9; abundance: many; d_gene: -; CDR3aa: CASSLGRIGQPSNQPQHF; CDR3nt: TGTGCCAGCAGCTTAGGAAGAATCGGACAGCCCAGCAATCAGCCCCAGCATTTT
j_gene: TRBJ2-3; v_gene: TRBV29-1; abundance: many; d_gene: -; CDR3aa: CSVERSRGSFAQYF; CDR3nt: TGCAGCGTTGAAAGGTCCAGGGGTTCTTTTGCGCAGTATTTT
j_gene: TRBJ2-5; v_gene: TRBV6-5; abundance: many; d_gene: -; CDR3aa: CASSYFVGVGETQYF; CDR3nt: TGTGCCAGCAGTTACTTCGTGGGAGTTGGGGAGACCCAGTACTTC
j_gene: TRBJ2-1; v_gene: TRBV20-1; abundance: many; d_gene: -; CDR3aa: CSAPDWYNEQFF; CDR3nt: TGCAGTGCACCAGACTGGTACAATGAGCAGTTCTTC
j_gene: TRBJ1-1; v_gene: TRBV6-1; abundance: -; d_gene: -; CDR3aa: CASSERSQNTEAFF; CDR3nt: TGTGCCAGCAGTGAAAGGTCACAGAACACTGAAGCTTTCTTT
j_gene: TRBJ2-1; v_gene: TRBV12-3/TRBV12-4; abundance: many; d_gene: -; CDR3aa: CASSLRNEQFF; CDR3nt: TGTGCCAGCAGTTTGAGGAATGAGCAGTTCTTC
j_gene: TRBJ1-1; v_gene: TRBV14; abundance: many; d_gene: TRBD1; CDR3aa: CASSQISARGPTEAFF; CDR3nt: TGTGCCAGCAGCCAAATTAGCGCCAGGGGGCCCACTGAAGCTTTCTTT
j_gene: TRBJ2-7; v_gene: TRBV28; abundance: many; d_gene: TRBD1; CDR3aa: CASLTGGYEQYF; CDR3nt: TGTGCCAGCTTGACAGGGGGCTACGAGCAGTACTTC
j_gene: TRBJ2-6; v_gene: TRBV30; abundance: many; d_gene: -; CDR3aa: CAWRRGSSSGANVLTF; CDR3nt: TGTGCCTGGAGGAGGGGCAGCTCGTCTGGGGCCAACGTCCTGACTTTC
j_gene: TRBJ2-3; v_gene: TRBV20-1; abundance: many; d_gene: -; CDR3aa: CSARGFGGTTDTQYF; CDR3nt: TGCAGTGCTAGAGGGTTCGGCGGGACCACAGATACGCAGTATTTT
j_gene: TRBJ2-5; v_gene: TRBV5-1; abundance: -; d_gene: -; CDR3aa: CATKRADQETQYF; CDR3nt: TGCGCCACCAAAAGAGCGGACCAAGAGACCCAGTACTTC
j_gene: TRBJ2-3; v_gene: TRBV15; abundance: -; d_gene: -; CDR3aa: CATSKSRRTGGTDTQYF; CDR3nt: TGTGCCACCAGCAAATCCCGGCGGACTGGGGGCACAGATACGCAGTATTTT
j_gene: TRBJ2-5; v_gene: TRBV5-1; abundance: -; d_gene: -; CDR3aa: CASSSGGETQYF; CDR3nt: TGCGCCAGCAGCTCCGGAGGGGAGACCCAGTACTTC
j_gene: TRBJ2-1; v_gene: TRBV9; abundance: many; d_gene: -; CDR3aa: CASSVAGTPGLEQFF; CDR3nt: TGTGCCAGCAGCGTAGCCGGGACACCGGGCCTTGAGCAGTTCTTC
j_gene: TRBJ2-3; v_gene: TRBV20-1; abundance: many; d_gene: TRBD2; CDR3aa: CSAGLAGATDTQYF; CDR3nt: TGCAGTGCTGGACTAGCGGGAGCCACAGATACGCAGTATTTT
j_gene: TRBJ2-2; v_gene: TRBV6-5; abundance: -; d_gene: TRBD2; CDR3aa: CASSYSMLAGDGTGELFF; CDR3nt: TGTGCCAGCAGTTACTCGATGTTAGCGGGAGACGGGACCGGGGAGCTGTTTTTT
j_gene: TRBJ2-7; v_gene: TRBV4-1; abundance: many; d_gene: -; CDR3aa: CASSQVSAYEQYF; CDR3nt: TGCGCCAGCAGCCAAGTCTCAGCCTACGAGCAGTACTTC
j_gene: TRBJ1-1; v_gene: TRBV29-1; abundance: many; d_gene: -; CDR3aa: CSGKIRTKIEAFF; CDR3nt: TGCAGCGGTAAGATTCGAACAAAAATTGAAGCTTTCTTT
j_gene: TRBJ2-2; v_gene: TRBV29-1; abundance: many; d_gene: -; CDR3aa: CSVERAALKGELFF; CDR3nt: TGCAGCGTTGAAAGGGCAGCATTAAAGGGGGAGCTGTTTTTT
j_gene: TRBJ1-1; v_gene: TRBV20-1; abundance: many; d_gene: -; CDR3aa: CSAVGGGEAFF; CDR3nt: TGCAGTGCTGTGGGGGGAGGTGAAGCTTTCTTT
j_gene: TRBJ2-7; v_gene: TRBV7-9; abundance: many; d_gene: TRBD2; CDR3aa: CASMPPGGPYEQYF; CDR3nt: TGTGCCAGCATGCCTCCGGGGGGGCCGTACGAGCAGTACTTC